The clone carrying this TCR beta chain was observed a handful of times. Its antigen is not known. The CDR3 sequence is 14 residues long. The germline V and J ends were trimmed by 5 bases and 7 bases, with 18 bases remaining between them. Germline CDR1 MNHEY, CDR2 SMNVEV (reference sequence). The data stem from a study of human T cells and chemical hapten exposure. Study-level findings and limits: Every donor had alopecia, and their immune response may therefore differ from healthy people's.

MiXCR was run by TCRdb on the RACE reads, yielding one entry per CDR3 protein. Of 360,000 or so distinct CDR3 sequences listed, more than 5% were seen once; the top ten hold less than 6.5%. Time point given: patch test 2, 6 weeks after DPC sensitization. Treatment reported: therapeutic diphenylcyclopropenone sensitization with weekly scalp DPC. The receptor was isolated from a woman between 18 and 29 years old with alopecia areata. Some clones in this sample may be carry-over from other donors' samples. V gene TRBV27 combines with J gene TRBJ2-7; D not certain. The input for sequencing was whole blood, taken in connection with sensitization to the hapten diphenylcyclopropenone (DPC). Here the CDR3 reads CASSPGGTLGEQYF. Written as DNA, the CDR3 is TGTGCCAGCAGTCCGGGTGGCACCCTCGGGGAGCAGTACTTC.